These 5 T cell receptor beta chains originate from one sample sequenced in a study of T-cell memory formation after mild COVID-19. MiXCR, run by TCRdb on the 5' RACE reads, gives a single entry per CDR3 protein. The table records roughly 120,000 distinct CDR3 sequences, about 20% of them present only once. The specimen was PBMCs or a T cell subset sorted from them (not recorded which). These receptors came from a man between 18 and 35 years old who had mild COVID-19 (a few samples of this study predate the infection). Cell type and time point are not known.

This clonotype was found a few times. The chain recombines TRBV6-5 with TRBJ2-6; D is ambiguous. V gave up 8 bases and J gave up 3 bases, with 8 bases separating them. This CDR3 has 13 amino acids. Germline V CDR1 and CDR2: MNHEY, SVGAGI. The CDR3 here is CASRSSGANVLTF. The CDR3 region has the DNA TGTGCCAGCCGAAGTAGTGGGGCCAACGTCCTGACTTTC.

In its sample, this clonotype was seen a few times. The V gene is TRBV10-2, the J gene TRBJ1-1; 8 nucleotides agree with TRBD1. The CDR3 totals 16 residues. Germline V lookup: CDR1 WSHSY, CDR2 SAAADI. Unmatched junction bases numbered 6, after V lost 3 bases and J lost 0 bases. Written as DNA, the CDR3 is TGCGCCAGCAGTGACCAGACAGGGGCAATGAACACTGAAGCTTTCTTT. Amino acid sequence: CASSDQTGAMNTEAFF.

This clonotype was seen only a few times. This chain connects TRBV11-2 to TRBJ2-1, with 10 bases matching TRBD2. V lost 3 bases to trimming and J lost 3 bases; unmatched junction nucleotides: 11. Germline CDR1 and CDR2: SGHAT and FQNNGV. The CDR3 sequence is 18 residues long. For the CDR3, the DNA is TGTGCCAGCAGCTTTTTCGGGCTAGCGGGGGACCTCTACAATGAGCAGTTCTTC. Protein: CASSFFGLAGDLYNEQFF.

This clonotype has only a few counts. The chain has TRBV7-9 and TRBJ2-2; 12 bases match TRBD1. Germline V CDR1 and CDR2: SEHNR, FQNEAQ (reference sequence). The CDR3 totals 16 residues. Trimming took 5 bases from V and 5 from J; bases not matched to a gene: 6. CDR3 protein: CASSPPGQGATGELFF. The CDR3 coding sequence is TGTGCCAGCAGCCCGCCGGGACAGGGGGCGACCGGGGAGCTGTTTTTT.

This clonotype showed up many times. The chain combines TRBV6-4 with TRBJ2-3; 12 bases fit TRBD2. Germline CDR1 is MRHNA and CDR2 is SNTAGT. V lost 4 bases to trimming and J lost 1 base; unmatched junction nucleotides: 0. The CDR3 is made up of 15 amino acids. CDR3 protein: CASSGTSGGTDTQYF. The CDR3 DNA sequence: TGTGCCAGCAGTGGGACTAGCGGGGGCACAGATACGCAGTATTTT.